A single T cell receptor beta chain is shown here with its context. This table comes from immunoSEQ multiplex PCR, and its TCRdb copy is limited to in-frame clones, with some not included. This table holds roughly 150,000 clones, about 85% found once. The entry originates in a study of blood T cell repertoires in COVID-19. The sequence came from an elderly woman with COVID-19, enrolled during active disease. Sequenced material: peripheral blood.

The CDR3 coding sequence is TGTGCCAGCAGTGACTGGGCAGGGGGCCCAACATACGAAAAACTGTTTTTT. Amino acids: CASSDWAGGPTYEKLFF. V and J are TRBV2 and TRBJ1-4; 8 bases align to TRBD1. The CDR3 consists of 17 residues. CDR1 SNHLY and CDR2 FYNNEI come from the germline V gene. J was trimmed by 8 bases and V by 3 bases; bases with no gene match: 14.